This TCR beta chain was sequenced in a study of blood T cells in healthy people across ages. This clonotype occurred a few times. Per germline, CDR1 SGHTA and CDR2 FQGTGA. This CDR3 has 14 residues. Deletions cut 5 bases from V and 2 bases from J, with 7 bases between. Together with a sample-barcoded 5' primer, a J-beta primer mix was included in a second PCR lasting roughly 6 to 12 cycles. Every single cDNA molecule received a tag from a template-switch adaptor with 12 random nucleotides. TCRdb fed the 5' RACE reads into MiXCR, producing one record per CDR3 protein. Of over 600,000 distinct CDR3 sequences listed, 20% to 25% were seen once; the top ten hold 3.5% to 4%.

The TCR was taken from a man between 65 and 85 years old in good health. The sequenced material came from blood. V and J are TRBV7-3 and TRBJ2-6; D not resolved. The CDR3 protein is CASSPQTGANVLTF. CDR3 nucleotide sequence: TGTGCCAGCAGCCCCCAAACTGGGGCCAACGTCCTGACTTTC.